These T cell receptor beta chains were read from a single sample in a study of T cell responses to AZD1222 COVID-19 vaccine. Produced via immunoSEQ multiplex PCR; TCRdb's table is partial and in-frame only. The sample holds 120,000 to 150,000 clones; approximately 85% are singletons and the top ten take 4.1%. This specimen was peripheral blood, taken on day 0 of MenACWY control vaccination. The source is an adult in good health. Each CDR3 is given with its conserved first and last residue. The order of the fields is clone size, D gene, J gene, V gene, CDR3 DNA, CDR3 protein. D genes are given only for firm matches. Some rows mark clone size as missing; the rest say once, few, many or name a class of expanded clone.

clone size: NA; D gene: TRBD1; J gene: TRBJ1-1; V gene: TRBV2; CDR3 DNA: TGTGCCAGCAGCGGGGACAGGGGGACTGCTTTCTTT; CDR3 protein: CASSGDRGTAFF
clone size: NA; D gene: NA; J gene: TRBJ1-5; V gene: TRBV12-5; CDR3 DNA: TGTGCTAGTGGTCCACTTAAGACAGGCCAGAATCACAATCAGCCCCAGCATTTT; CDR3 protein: CASGPLKTGQNHNQPQHF
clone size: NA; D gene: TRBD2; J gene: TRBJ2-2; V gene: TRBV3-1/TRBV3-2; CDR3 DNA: TGTGCCAGCAGCCCCCCCGGGACTAGCCTAATGTACGGGGAGCTGTTTTTT; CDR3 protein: CASSPPGTSLMYGELFF
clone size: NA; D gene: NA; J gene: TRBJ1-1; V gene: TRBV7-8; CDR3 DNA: TGTGCCAGCAGTCCTACAGGGAACACTGAAGCTTTCTTT; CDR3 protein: CASSPTGNTEAFF
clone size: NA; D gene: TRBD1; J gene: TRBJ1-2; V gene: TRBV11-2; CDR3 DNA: TGTGCCAGCAGCCGAGACAGGGGGCGCGCAGGGGATGGCTACACCTTC; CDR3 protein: CASSRDRGRAGDGYTF
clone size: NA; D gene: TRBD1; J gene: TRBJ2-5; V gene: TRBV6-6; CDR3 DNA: TGTGCCAGCAGGGGTGGGACAGGGGGTGAGACCCAGTACTTC; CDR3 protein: CASRGGTGGETQYF
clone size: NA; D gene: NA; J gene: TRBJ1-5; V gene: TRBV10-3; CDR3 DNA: TGTGCCATCAGGGCAGAAACCGGTCAGCCCCAGCATTTT; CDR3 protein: CAIRAETGQPQHF
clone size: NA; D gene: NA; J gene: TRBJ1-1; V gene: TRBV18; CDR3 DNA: TGTGCCAGCTCGGGAGGGGGCACTGAAGCTTTCTTT; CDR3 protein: CASSGGGTEAFF
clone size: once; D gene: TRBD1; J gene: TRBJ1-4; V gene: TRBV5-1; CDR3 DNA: TGCGCCAGCAGGGGGGACAGGGGGAATGAAAAACTGTTTTTT; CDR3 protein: CASRGDRGNEKLFF
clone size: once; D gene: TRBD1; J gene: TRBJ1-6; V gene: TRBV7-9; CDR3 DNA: TGTGCCAGCAGCTTGGCCCCGGGACAGCCCCATTCACCCCTCCACTTT; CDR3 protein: CASSLAPGQPHSPLHF
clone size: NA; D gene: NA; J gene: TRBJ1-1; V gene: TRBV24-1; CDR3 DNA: TGTGCCACCAGTGCTTCTTATCAAGGGAACACTGAAGCTTTCTTT; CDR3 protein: CATSASYQGNTEAFF
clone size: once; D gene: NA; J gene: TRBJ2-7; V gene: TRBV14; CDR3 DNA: TGTGCCAGCAGCCAAGGACAGTTAAACTACGAGCAGTACTTC; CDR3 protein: CASSQGQLNYEQYF
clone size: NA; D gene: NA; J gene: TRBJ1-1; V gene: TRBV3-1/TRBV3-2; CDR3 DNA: TGTGCCAGCAGCCAACCGCAGGGGATGGCTTTCTTT; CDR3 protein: CASSQPQGMAFF
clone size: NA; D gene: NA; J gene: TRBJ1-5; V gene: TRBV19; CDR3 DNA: TGTGCCAGTAGAGAAGGGGCAGGGAACAATCAGCCCCAGCATTTT; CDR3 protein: CASREGAGNNQPQHF
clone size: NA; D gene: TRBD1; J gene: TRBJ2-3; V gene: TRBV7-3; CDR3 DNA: TGTGCCAGCAGCTTCACAGGGGTGGGCACAGATACGCAGTATTTT; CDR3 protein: CASSFTGVGTDTQYF
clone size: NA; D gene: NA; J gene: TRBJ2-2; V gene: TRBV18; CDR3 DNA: TGTGCCAGCTCACCACGTTCCGGGGAGCTGTTTTTT; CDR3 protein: CASSPRSGELFF
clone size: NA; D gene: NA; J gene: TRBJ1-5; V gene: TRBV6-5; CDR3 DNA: TGTGCCAGCAGTTACTCGAGGGCAGGGGAACAGCCCCAGCATTTT; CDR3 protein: CASSYSRAGEQPQHF
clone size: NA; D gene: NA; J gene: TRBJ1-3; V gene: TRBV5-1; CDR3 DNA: TGCGCCAGCAGCGCTGACAGAAACACCATATATTTT; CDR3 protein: CASSADRNTIYF
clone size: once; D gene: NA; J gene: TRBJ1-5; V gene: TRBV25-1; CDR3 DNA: TGTGCCAGCTCCGGCAGGGAAGGAGCGCCCCAGCATTTT; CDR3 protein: CASSGREGAPQHF
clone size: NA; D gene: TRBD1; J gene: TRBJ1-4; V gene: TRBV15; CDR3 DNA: TGTGCCACCAGCAGACCCTCCGGGACAGGTTATGAAAAACTGTTTTTT; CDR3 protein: CATSRPSGTGYEKLFF
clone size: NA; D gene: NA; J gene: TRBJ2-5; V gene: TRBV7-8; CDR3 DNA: TGTGCCAGCAGCGCCCTGTCTGGAGAGACCCAGTACTTC; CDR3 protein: CASSALSGETQYF
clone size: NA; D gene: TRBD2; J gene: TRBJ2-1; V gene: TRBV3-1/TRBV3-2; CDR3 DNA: TGTGCCAGCAGCCAAGGAGGTAGCGGGGGGGCCGATGAGCAGTTCTTC; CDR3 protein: CASSQGGSGGADEQFF
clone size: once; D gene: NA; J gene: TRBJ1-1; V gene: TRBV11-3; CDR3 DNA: TGTGCCAGCAGCTCTGGCTCGGGAAAGAACACTGAAGCTTTCTTT; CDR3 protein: CASSSGSGKNTEAFF
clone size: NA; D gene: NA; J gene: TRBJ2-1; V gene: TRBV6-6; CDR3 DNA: TGTGCCAGCAGTTACAACAATGAGCAGTTCTTC; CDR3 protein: CASSYNNEQFF
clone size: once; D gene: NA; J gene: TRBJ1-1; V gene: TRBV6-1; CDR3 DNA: TGTGCCAGCAGTGAAACACGGGGGTACACTGAAGCTTTCTTT; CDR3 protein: CASSETRGYTEAFF
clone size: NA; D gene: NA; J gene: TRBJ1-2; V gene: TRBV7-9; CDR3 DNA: TGTGCCAGCAGCTCAGCGGTCGATGGCTACACCTTC; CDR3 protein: CASSSAVDGYTF
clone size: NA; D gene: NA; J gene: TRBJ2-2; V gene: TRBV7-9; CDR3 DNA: TGTGCCAGCAGTCAAGGGGGAACCGGGGAGCTGTTTTTT; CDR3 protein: CASSQGGTGELFF
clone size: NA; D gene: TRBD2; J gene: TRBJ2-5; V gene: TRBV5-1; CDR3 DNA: TGCGCCAGCAGCGGTGGGACTAGCGGAGAGACCCAGTACTTC; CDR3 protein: CASSGGTSGETQYF
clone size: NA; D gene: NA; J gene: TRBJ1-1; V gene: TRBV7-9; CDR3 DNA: TGTGCCAGCAGCCGCCGTGTCGGGGGCGCAGCTGAAGCTTTCTTT; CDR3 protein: CASSRRVGGAAEAFF
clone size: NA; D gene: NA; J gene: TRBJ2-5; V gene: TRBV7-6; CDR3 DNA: TGTGCCAGCAGACCACTAGCCGGGGAGACCCAGTACTTC; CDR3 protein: CASRPLAGETQYF
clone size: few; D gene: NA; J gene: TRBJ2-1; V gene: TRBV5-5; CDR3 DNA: TGTGCCAGCAGCTTCGACGCAGGGTCCGGTTACAATGAGCAGTTCTTC; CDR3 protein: CASSFDAGSGYNEQFF
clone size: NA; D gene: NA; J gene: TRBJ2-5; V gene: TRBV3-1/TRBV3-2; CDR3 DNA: TGTGCCAGCAGCCAAGAGCGGGGGTGGGGGGGCCGAGAGACCCAGTACTTC; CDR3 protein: CASSQERGWGGRETQYF
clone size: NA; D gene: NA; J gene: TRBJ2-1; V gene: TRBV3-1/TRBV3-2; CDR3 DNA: TGTGCCAGCAGCCCCCGAGGGGGCGGGGGGTACAATGAGCAGTTCTTC; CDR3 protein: CASSPRGGGGYNEQFF
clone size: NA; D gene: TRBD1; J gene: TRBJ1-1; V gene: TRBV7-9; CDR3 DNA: TGTGCCAGCAGCAGCCGGACAGGGGAGATGGGCACTGAAGCTTTCTTT; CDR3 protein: CASSSRTGEMGTEAFF
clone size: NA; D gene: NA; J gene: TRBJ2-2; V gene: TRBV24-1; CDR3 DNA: TGTGCCACCAGTGATTTGCGGGGTGGCGGGGAGCTGTTTTTT; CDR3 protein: CATSDLRGGGELFF
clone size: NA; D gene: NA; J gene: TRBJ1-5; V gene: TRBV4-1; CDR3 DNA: TGCGCCAGCAGCCTCCAACAGGGTCCGAGCAATCAGCCCCAGCATTTT; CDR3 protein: CASSLQQGPSNQPQHF
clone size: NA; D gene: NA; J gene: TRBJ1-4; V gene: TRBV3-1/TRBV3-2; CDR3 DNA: TGTGCCAGCAGCCCTACTTGGACTAATGAAAAACTGTTTTTT; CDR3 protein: CASSPTWTNEKLFF
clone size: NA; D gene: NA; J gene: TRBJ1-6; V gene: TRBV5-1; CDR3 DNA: TGCGCCAGCAGCACGGGAGGCAGCTTGGCTTCACCCCTCCACTTT; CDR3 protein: CASSTGGSLASPLHF
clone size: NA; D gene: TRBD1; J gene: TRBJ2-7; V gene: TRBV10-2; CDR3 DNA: TGCGCCAGCAGGCAAGGGACAGGGACTAACTACGAGCAGTACTTC; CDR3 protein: CASRQGTGTNYEQYF
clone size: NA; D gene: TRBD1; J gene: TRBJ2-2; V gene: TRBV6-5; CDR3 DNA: TGTGCCAGCAGCCTCGGACAGGGTAACACCGGGGAGCTGTTTTTT; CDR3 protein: CASSLGQGNTGELFF
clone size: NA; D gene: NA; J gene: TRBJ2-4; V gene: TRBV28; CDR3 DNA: TGTGCCAGCAGTTTCGCAGGAGGCATTCAGTACTTC; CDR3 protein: CASSFAGGIQYF
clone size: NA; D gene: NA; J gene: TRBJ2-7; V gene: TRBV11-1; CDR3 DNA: TGTGCCAGCAGCTCCCGCACCGGGGGTTCCTACCGCGAGCAGTACTTC; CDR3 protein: CASSSRTGGSYREQYF
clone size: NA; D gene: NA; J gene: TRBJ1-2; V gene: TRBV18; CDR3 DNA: TGTGCCAGCTCACACTCGAAAGGGGACTATGGCTACACCTTC; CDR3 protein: CASSHSKGDYGYTF
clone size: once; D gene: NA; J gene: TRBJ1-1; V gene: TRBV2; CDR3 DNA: TGTGCCAGTCAAAGGGGACCCAACACTGAAGCTTTCTTT; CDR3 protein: CASQRGPNTEAFF
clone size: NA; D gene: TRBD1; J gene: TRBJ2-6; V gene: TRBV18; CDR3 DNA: TGTGCCAGCTCACCACGGACAGGGGGCCCTGGGGCCAACGTCCTGACTTTC; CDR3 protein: CASSPRTGGPGANVLTF
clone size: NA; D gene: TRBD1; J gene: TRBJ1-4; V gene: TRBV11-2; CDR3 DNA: TGTGCCAGCAGTCCCCCGGGACAGGGAATGAGTGAAAAACTGTTTTTT; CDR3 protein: CASSPPGQGMSEKLFF
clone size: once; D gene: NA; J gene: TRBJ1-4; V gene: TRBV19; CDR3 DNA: TGTGCCAGTAGTATCGGGGTTCGTGAAAAACTGTTTTTT; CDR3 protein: CASSIGVREKLFF
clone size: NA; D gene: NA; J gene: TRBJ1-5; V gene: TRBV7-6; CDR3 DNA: TGTGCCAGCAGCTTAAGGTCGGGTAGCAATCAGCCCCAGCATTTT; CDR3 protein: CASSLRSGSNQPQHF
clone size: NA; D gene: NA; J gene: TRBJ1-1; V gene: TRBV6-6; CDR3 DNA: TGTGCCAGCAGTTACTCGAGGAGGACGGTTAACACTGAAGCTTTCTTT; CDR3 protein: CASSYSRRTVNTEAFF
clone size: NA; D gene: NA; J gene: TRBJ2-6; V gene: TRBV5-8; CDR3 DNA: TGTGCCAGCAGCTTGGCCTGGGTGGCCAACGTCCTGACTTTC; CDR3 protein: CASSLAWVANVLTF
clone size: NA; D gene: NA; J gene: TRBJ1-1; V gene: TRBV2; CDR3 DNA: TGTGCCAGCAGTGAACTCGGAGTTCCCTCGACTGAAGCTTTCTTT; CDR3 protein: CASSELGVPSTEAFF
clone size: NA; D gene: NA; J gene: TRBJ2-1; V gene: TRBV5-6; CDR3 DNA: TGTGCCAGCAGCTTGGCACGGCCAGGGCCCAATGAGCAGTTCTTC; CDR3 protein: CASSLARPGPNEQFF
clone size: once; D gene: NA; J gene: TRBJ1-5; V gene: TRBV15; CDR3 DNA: TGTGCCACCAGCAGGGGGGGCAGCCGGGGCAATCAGCCCCAGCATTTT; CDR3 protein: CATSRGGSRGNQPQHF
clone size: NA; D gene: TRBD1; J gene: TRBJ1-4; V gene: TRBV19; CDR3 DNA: TGTGCCAGTAGTGCCACCGGGACAGGGCATGAAAAACTGTTTTTT; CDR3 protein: CASSATGTGHEKLFF
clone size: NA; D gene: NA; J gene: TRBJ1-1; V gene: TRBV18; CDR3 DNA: TGTGCCAGCTCACCACAGGGTTCCACTGAAGCTTTCTTT; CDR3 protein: CASSPQGSTEAFF
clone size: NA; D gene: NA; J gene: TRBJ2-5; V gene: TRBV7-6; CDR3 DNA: TGTGCCAGCAGCTTTTCGACCAGGCAAGGGGAGACCCAGTACTTC; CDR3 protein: CASSFSTRQGETQYF
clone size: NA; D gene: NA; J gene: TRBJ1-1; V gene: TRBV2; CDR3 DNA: TGTGCCAGCAGTGAAAGTTGGGGGACGATGAACACTGAAGCTTTCTTT; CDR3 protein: CASSESWGTMNTEAFF
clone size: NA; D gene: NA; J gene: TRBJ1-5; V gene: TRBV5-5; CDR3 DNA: TGTGCCAGCAGCCCCACCGCGGGCAGAAACAATCAGCCCCAGCATTTT; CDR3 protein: CASSPTAGRNNQPQHF
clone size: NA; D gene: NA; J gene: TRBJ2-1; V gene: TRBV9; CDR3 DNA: TGTGCCAGCAGCGTAGACTCAGCCGGCTATGAGCAGTTCTTC; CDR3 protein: CASSVDSAGYEQFF
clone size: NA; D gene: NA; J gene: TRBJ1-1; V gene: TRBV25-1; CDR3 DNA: TGTGCCAGCAGAATTCAAAGGGGAGGAGGAACTGAAGCTTTCTTT; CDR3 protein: CASRIQRGGGTEAFF